This T cell receptor beta chain originates from a study of shared clonotypes between healthy human individuals. CDR3 length: 12 amino acids. V was clipped by 6 bases and J by 4 bases; unmatched bases: 3. CDR1 is MDHEN and CDR2 is SYDVKM in the germline V gene. The table came from immunoSEQ multiplex PCR; TCRdb's copy has only in-frame clones and leaves some out. The table has around 2,000,000 clones, approximately 94% seen once; the top ten hold about 1.5%. On this clone: In the same sample, other DNA sequences code for this CDR3.

CD45RO-negative, CCR7-positively selected cells formed the naive CD8 fraction, excluding terminally differentiated effector memory CD45RA+ cells. The receptor's source is a man aged 18 to 35 in good health. Some clones in this sample may be carry-over from other donors' samples. V usage is TRBV28 and J usage is TRBJ2-7; 7 bases map to TRBD1. The specimen sequenced was naive CD8+ T cells from PBMCs. The CDR3 reads CASSRRGYEQYF. The CDR3 DNA sequence: TGTGCCAGCAGCCGCAGGGGGTACGAGCAGTACTTC.